This T cell receptor beta chain was obtained from a study of OX40 agonist ivuxolimab in advanced cancers. The protocol was immunoSEQ multiplex PCR, while the TCRdb copy is restricted to in-frame clones and leaves out a portion. The table lists tens of thousands of clones, approximately 86% of them singletons, with under 15% in the top ten. The sample consisted of CD4+ or CD8+ T cells sorted from blood, taken in a trial of the OX40 agonist ivuxolimab. The receptor's source is an adult with an advanced solid tumor such as melanoma, head and neck, liver or kidney cancer.

CDR3 coding DNA: TGTGCCAGCAGCTCCCGCCCAGGCGATACGCAGTATTTT. This encodes CASSSRPGDTQYF. The chain uses TRBV7-8 and TRBJ2-3; no reliable D call. V was pared by 4 bases and J by 6 bases, with 11 bases between. CDR1 and CDR2 from the germline V gene are SGHVS and FQNEAQ. The CDR3 spans 13 residues. Filled out from reference TRBV7-8 and TRBJ2-3, the complete variable domain reads GAGVSQSPRYKVAKRGQDVALRCDPISGHVSLFWYQQALGQGPEFLTYFQNEAQLDKSGLPSDRFFAERPEGSVSTLKIQRTQQEDSAVYLCASSSRPGDTQYFGPGTRLTVL.